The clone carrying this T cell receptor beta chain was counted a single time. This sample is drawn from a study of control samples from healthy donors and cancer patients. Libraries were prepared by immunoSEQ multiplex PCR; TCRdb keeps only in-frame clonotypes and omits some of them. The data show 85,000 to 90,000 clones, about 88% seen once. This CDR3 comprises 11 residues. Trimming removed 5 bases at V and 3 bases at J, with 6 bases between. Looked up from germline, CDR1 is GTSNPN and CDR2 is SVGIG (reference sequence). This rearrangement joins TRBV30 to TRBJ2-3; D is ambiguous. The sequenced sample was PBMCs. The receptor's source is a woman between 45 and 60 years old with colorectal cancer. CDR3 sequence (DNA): TGTGCCTGGGCCGGGACAGATACGCAGTATTTT. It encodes CAWAGTDTQYF.